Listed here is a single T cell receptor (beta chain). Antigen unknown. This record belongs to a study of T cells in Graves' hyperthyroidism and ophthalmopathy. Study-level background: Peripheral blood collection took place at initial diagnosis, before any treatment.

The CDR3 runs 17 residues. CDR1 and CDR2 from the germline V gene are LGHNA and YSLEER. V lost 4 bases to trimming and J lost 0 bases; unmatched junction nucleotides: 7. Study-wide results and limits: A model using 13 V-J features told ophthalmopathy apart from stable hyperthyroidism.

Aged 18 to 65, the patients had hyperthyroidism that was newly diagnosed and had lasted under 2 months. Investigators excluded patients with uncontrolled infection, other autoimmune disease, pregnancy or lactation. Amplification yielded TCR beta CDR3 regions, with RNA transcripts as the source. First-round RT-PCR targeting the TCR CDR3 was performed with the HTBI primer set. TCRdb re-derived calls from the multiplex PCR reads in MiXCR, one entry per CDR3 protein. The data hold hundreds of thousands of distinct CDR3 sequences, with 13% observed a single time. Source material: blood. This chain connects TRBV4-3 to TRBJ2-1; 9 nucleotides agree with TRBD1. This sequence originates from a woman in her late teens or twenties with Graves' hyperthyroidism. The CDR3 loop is CASSPDRGISSYNEQFF. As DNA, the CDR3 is TGCGCCAGCAGCCCCGACAGGGGGATCAGCTCCTACAATGAGCAGTTCTTC.